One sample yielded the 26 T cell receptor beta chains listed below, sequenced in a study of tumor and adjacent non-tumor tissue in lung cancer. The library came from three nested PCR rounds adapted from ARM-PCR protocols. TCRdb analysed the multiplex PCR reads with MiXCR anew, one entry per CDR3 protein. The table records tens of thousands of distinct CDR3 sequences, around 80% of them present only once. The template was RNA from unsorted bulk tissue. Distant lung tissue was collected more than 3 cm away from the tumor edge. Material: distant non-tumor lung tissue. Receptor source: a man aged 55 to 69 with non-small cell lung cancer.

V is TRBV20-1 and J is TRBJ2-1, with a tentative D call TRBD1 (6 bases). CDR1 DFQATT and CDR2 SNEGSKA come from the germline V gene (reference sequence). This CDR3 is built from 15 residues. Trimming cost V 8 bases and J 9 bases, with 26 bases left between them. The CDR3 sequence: CSTKWEGDIRGEQFF. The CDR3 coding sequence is TGCAGTACCAAGTGGGAAGGGGACATTCGGGGTGAGCAGTTCTTC.

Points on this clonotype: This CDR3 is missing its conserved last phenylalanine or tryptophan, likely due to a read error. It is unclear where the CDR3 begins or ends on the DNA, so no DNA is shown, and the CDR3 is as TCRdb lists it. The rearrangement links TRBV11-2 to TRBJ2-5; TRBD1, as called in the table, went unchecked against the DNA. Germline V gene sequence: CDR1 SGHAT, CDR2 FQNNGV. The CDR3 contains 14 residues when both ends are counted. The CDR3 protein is CASSSGQVHETQYS.

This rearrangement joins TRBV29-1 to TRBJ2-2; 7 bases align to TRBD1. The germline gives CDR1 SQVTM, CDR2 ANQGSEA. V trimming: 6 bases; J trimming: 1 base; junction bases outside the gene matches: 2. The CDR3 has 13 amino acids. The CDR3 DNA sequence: TGCAGCGTCCGACAGGGGAACACCGGGGAGCTGTTTTTT. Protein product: CSVRQGNTGELFF.

CDR3 loop: CSARLAGVNEQFF. In DNA, the CDR3 is TGCAGTGCGCGATTAGCGGGAGTAAACGAGCAGTTCTTC. V is TRBV20-1 and J is TRBJ2-1, with 9 bases identical to TRBD2. This CDR3 region has 13 residues. Germline V gives CDR1 DFQATT, CDR2 SNEGSKA (reference sequence). Trimming cost V 6 bases and J 10 bases; bases outside gene matches: 10.

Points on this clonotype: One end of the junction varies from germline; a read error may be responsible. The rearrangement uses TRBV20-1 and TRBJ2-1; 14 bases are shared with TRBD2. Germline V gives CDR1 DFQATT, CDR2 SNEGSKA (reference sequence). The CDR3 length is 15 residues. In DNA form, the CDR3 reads TGCAGTGCTAACCCGACTAGCGGGGGGGACAATGAGCAGCTCTTC. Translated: CSANPTSGGDNEQLF.

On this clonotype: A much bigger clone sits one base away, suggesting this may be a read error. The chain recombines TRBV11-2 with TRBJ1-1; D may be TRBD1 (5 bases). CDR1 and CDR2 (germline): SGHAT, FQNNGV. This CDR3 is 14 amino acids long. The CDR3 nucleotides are TGTGCCAGCAGCTCAGGAGGGGCTCGATCTGAAGCTCTCTTT. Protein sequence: CASSSGGARSEALF.

This chain's CDR3 is CASSSWGGRNEQFF. CDR3 nucleotides: TGTGCCAGCAGCTCTTGGGGCGGGAGAAATGAGCAGTTCTTC. The chain links TRBV11-3 to TRBJ2-1; 7 bases are a match to TRBD2. Germline loops: CDR1 SGHNT, CDR2 YENEEA. The CDR3 loop spans 14 amino acids. Losses at the gene ends were 4 bases for V and 7 bases for J; bases not matched to a gene: 7.

The CDR3 protein is CASSSRGAKGYRAGELFF. Here the CDR3 DNA reads TGTGCCAGCAGCTCCCGTGGAGCGAAAGGATACAGAGCCGGGGAGCTGTTTTTT. This chain uses TRBV11-3 with TRBJ2-2, with D uncertain. Trimming left V 4 bases short and J 6 bases short, with 24 bases between. CDR1 is SGHNT and CDR2 is YENEEA in the germline V gene. CDR3 size: 18 residues.

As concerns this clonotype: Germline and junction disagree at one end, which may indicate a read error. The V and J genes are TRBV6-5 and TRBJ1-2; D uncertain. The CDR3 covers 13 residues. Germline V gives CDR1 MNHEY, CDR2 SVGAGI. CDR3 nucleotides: TGTGCCAGTAGTTACGCCCCCTTACACGGCTACACCTTC. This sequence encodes CASSYAPLHGYTF.

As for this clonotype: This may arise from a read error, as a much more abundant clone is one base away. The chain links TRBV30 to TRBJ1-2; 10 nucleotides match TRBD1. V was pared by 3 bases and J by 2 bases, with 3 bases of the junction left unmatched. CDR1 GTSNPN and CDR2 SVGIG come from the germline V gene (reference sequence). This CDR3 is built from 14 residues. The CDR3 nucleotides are TGTGCCTGGAGGGGGACAGGGGTAAACTATGGCTACACCTTC. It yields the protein CAWRGTGVNYGYTF. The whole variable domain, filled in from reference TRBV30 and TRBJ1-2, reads SQTIHQWPATLVQPVGSPLSLECTVEGTSNPNLYWYRQAAGRGLQLLFYSVGIGQISSEVPQNLSASRPQDRQFILSSKKLLLSDSGFYLCAWRGTGVNYGYTFGSGTRLTVV.

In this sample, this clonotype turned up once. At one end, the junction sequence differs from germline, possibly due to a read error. CDR3 in DNA: TGCGCCAGCAGCTCCCGGGGAGCGGGAGGATACAGAGCCAGGCAGCTGTTTTTT. It specifies CASSSRGAGGYRARQLFF. The rearrangement joins TRBV11-3 to TRBJ2-2, with 9 bases that match TRBD2. In germline, CDR1 is SGHNT, CDR2 YENEEA. The CDR3 spans 18 residues. The whole variable domain, filled in from reference TRBV11-3 and TRBJ2-2, reads EAGVVQSPRYKIIEKKQPVAFWCNPISGHNTLYWYLQNLGQGPELLIRYENEEAVDDSQLPKDRFSAERLKGVDSTLKIQPAELGDSAVYLCASSSRGAGGYRARQLFFGEGSRLTVL.

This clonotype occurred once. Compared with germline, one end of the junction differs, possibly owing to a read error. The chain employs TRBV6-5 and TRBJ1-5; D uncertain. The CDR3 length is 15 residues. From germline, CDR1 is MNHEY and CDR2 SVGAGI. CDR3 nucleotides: TGTGTCAGCAGTTACAGTGGGGAGGGTAGTCAGCCCCAGCATTTT. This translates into CVSSYSGEGSQPQHF.

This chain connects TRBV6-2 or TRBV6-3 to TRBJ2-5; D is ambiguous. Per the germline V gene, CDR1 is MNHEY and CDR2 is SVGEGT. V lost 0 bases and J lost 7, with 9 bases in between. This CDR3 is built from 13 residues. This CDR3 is CASSYSSEGTQYF. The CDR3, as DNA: TGTGCCAGCAGTTACTCATCAGAAGGGACCCAGTACTTC.

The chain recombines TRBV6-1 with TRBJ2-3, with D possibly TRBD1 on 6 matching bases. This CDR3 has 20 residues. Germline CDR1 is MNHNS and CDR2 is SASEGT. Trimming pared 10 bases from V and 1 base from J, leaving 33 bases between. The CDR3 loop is CANLSKGVVVGALGTDTQYF. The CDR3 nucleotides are TGTGCCAACCTGAGTAAGGGGGTAGTGGTGGGGGCCTTGGGCACAGATACGCAGTATTTT.

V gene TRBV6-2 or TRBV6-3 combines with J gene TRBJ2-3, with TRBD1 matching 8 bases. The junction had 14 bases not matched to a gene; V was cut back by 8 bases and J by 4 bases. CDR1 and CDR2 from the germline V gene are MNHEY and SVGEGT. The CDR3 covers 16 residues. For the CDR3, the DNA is TGTGCCAGCGTACTCCAACCTCAGGGGGCGGCAGATACGCAGTATTTT. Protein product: CASVLQPQGAADTQYF.

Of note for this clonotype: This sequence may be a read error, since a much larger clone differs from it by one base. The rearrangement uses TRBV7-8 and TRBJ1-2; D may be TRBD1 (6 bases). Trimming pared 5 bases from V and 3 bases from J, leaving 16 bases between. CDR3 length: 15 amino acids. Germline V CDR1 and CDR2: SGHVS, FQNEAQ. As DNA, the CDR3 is TGTGCCAGCAGCAGGGACGGGGGGCTTCACTATGGCTACACCTTC. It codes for CASSRDGGLHYGYTF.

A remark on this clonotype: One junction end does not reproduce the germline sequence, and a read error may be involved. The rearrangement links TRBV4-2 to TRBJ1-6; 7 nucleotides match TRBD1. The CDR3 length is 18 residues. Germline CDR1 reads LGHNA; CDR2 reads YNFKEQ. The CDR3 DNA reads TGTGCCAGTAGCCACTCACTAGAGACAGGGTTAGGAAATTCACCCCTCCACTTT. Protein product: CASSHSLETGLGNSPLHF.

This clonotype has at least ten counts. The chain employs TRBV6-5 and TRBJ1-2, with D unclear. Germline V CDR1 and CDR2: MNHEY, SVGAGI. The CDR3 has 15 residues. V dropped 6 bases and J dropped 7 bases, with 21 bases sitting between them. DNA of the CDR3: TGTGCCAGCAGGCGGGGTCCGGGCCCTCCCCCTGGCTACACCTTC. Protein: CASRRGPGPPPGYTF.

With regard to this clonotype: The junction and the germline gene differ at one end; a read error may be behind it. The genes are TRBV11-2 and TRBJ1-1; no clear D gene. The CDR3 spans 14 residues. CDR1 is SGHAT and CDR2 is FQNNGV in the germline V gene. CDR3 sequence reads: CTSSLVVRGTEAFF. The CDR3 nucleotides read TGTACCAGCAGTTTAGTCGTGAGAGGCACTGAAGCTTTCTTT.

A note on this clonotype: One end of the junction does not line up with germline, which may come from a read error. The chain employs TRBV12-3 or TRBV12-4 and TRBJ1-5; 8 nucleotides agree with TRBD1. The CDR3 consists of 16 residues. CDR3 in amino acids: CARSLDRGRSNQPQHF. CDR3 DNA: TGTGCCAGGAGTTTAGACAGGGGTAGGAGCAATCAGCCCCAGCACTTT.

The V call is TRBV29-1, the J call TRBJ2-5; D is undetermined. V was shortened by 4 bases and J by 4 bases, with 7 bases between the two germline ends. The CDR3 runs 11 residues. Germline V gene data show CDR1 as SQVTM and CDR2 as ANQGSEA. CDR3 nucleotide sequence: TGCAGCGTTGCAGCCGTAGAGACCCAGTACTTC. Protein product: CSVAAVETQYF.

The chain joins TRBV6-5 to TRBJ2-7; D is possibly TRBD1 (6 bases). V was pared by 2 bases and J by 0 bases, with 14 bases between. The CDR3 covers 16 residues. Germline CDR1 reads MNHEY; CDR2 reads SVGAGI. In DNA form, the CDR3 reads TGTGCCAGCAGTTACACTTCGACAGGTACCTCCTACGAGCAGTACTTC. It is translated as CASSYTSTGTSYEQYF.

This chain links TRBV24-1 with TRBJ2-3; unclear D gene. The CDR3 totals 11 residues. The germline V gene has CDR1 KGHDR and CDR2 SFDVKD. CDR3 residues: CCTSVWEPQYF. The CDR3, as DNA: TGTTGCACCAGTGTTTGGGAACCGCAGTATTTT.

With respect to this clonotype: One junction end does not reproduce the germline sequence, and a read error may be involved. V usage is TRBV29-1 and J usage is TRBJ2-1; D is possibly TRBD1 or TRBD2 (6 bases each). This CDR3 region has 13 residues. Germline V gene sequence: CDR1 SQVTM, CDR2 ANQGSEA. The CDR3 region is CSVGGLTIDKQFF. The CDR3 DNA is TGCAGTGTTGGGGGGCTGACTATCGACAAGCAGTTCTTC.

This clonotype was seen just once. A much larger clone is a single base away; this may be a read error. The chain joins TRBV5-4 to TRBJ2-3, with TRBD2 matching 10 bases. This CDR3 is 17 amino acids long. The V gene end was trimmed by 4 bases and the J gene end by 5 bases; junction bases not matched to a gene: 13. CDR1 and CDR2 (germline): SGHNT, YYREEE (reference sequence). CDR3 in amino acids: CASSMGIAGGRKDTQYF. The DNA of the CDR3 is TGTGCCAGCAGCATGGGGATAGCGGGGGGCAGGAAAGATACGCAGTATTTT.

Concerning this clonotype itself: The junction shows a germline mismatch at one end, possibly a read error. CDR3 amino acids: CTSSLAGADSGANVLTF. The CDR3 DNA reads TGTACCAGCAGCCTAGCGGGAGCCGACTCTGGGGCCAACGTCCTGACTTTC. The chain has TRBV6-5 and TRBJ2-6; 10 bases line up with TRBD2. This CDR3 comprises 17 residues. Germline CDR1 reads MNHEY; CDR2 reads SVGAGI.